Listed here are 2 T cell receptor beta chains from one sample, sequenced in a study of blood T cell repertoires in COVID-19 (TCRdb year 2020). The method behind the library was the immunoSEQ multiplex PCR assay. Imported from immuneACCESS, the table was reduced by TCRdb to in-frame sequences with V and J called. These copies leave out some clones; in studies compared against another copy, an unresolved V gene accounts for under half, and the cause of the remainder is not known. The sample has around 140,000 clones on record, around 87% of them singletons. The biggest ten clones account for approximately 10% of the sample. What was sequenced was PBMCs or T cells enriched from blood (not recorded which). The receptors stem from a man in his sixties who had recovered from COVID-19.

This chain joins TRBV27 and TRBJ2-5; tentative D call: TRBD2 (5 bases). V was cut by 5 bases and J by 5 bases, with 15 bases left in between. CDR3 length equals 14 residues. Looked up from germline, CDR1 is MNHEY and CDR2 is SMNVEV (reference sequence). The CDR3 DNA follows: TGTGCCAGCAGTCGAGGACTGGGAATGGAGACCCAGTACTTC. Amino acid sequence: CASSRGLGMETQYF.

The rearrangement uses TRBV5-1 and TRBJ1-1; 9 bases fit TRBD1. The CDR3 loop spans 15 amino acids. Germline CDR1 SGHRS, CDR2 YFSETQ. V dropped 4 bases and J dropped 2; count of bases not matched to a gene: 6. CDR3 sequence: CASSLTGGVNTEAFF. Here the CDR3 DNA reads TGCGCCAGCAGCCTGACAGGGGGAGTCAACACTGAAGCTTTCTTT.